This TCR beta chain was sequenced during a study of beta chain features in type 1 diabetes. The study, taken as a whole, reports: Shortening that was moderate but significant affected the TCRB CDR3s of Type 1 diabetes patients in all four CD4+ subsets.

The germline gives CDR1 SGHDN, CDR2 FVKESK. The ends were cut back, 4 bases at V and 4 bases at J, with 13 bases in the middle. This CDR3 contains 14 residues. All of the isolated RNA was reverse transcribed, so expressed TCRB transcripts were sequenced. Sequencing used immunoSEQ multiplex PCR; TCRdb keeps in-frame clones, though not all of them. The sample has 300,000 to 350,000 clones, around 8.5% seen once; the top ten hold about 1%. In this sample, this clone turned up a few times. No antigen is known for it. Sequenced material: central memory CD4+ T cells from blood. This chain joins TRBV14 and TRBJ1-2; a weak D match, TRBD1 (5 bases). The sequence was collected from a man aged 25 to 45 with type 1 diabetes. The CDR3 region has the DNA TGTGCCAGCAGCCGATTGACAGATAGCTATGGCTACACCTTC. Amino acid sequence: CASSRLTDSYGYTF. Complete variable domain (other parts from reference TRBV14 and TRBJ1-2): EAGVTQFPSHSVIEKGQTVTLRCDPISGHDNLYWYRRVMGKEIKFLLHFVKESKQDESGMPNNRFLAERTGGTYSTLKVQPAELEDSGVYFCASSRLTDSYGYTFGSGTRLTVV.